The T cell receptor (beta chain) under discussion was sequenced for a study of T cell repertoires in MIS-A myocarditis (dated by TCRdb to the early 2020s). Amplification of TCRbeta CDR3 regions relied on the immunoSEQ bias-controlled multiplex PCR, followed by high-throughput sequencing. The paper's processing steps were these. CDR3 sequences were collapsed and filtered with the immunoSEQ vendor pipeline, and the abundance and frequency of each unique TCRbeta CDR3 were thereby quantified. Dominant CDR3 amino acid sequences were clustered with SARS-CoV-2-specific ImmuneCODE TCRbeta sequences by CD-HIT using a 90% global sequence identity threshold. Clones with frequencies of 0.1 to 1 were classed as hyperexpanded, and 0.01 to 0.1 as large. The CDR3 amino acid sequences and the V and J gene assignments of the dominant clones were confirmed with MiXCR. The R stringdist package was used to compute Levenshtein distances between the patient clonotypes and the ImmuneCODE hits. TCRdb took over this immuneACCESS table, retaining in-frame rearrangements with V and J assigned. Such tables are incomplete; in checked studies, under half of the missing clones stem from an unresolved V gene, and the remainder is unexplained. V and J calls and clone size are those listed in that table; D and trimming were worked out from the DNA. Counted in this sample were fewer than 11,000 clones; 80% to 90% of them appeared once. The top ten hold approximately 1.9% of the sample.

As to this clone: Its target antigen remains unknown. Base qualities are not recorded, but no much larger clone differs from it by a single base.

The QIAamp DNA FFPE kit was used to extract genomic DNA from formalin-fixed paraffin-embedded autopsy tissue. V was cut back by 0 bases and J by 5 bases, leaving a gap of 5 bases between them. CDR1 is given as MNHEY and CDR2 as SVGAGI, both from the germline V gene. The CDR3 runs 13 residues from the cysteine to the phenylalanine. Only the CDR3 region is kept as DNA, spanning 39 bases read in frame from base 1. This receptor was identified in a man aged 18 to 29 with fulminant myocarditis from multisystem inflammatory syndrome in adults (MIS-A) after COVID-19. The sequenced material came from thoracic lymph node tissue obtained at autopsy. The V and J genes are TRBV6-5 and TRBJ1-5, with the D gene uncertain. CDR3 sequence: CASSYSSDQPQHF. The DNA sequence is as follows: TGTGCCAGCAGTTACTCGTCGGATCAGCCCCAGCATTTT.